This TCR beta chain was profiled in a study of glioma-infiltrating T cells. The CDR3 runs 12 residues. Germline CDR1 and CDR2: LGHDT and YNNKEL (reference sequence). Trimming pared 3 bases from V and 3 bases from J, leaving 6 bases between. Amplification of TCR alpha and beta CDR3 regions from RNA used iRepertoire nested multiplex PCR. One entry per CDR3 protein, called by TCRdb with MiXCR from the multiplex PCR reads. The sample contains 150,000 to 200,000 distinct CDR3 sequences, over 25% of which appear only once. This clonotype has just a few counts. The sequence was collected from a human donor with low-grade glioma or glioblastoma, undergoing nonglioma brain surgery, or in good health (not recorded which). The chain combines TRBV3-1 with TRBJ2-7; no clear D. The sequenced sample consisted of glioma tissue, nonneoplastic brain tissue, or PBMCs (not recorded which). DNA for the CDR3: TGTGCCAGCAGCCAGGTAATCTACGAGCAGTACTTC. Translation gives CASSQVIYEQYF.